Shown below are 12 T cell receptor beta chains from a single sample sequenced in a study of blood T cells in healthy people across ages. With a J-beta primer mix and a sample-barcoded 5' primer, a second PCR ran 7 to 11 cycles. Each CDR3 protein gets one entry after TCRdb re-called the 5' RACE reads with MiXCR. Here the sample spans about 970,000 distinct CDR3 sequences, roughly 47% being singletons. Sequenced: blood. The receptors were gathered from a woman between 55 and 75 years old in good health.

The CDR3: CASSPSESTDTQYF. CDR3 coding DNA: TGTGCCAGCAGTCCCTCAGAGAGCACAGATACGCAGTATTTT. The rearrangement links TRBV6-2 or TRBV6-3 to TRBJ2-3, with D unclear. The CDR3 extends over 14 amino acids. Germline assignment: CDR1 MNHEY and CDR2 SVGEGT. V was trimmed by 5 bases and J by 0 bases, leaving 9 bases between them.

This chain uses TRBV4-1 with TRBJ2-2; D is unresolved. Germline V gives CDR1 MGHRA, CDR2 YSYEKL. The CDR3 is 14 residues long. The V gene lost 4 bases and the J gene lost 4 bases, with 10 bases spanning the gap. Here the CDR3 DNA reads TGCGCCAGCAGCCTGAGGATAGCCACCGGGGAGCTGTTTTTT. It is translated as CASSLRIATGELFF.

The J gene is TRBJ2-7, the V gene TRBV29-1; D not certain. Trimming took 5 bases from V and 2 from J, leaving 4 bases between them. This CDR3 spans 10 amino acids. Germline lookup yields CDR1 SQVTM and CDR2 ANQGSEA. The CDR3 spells CSVRTYEQYF. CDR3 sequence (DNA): TGCAGCGTTCGTACCTACGAGCAGTACTTC.

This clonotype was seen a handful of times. The chain's CDR3 is CSASESINYGYTF. CDR3 DNA: TGCAGTGCTAGCGAGAGTATAAACTATGGCTACACCTTC. The gene calls are TRBV20-1 and TRBJ1-2; no reliable D call. V was cut by 3 bases and J by 2 bases, with 10 bases left in between. The CDR3 covers 13 residues. The V gene's germline CDR1 is DFQATT and CDR2 SNEGSKA (reference sequence).

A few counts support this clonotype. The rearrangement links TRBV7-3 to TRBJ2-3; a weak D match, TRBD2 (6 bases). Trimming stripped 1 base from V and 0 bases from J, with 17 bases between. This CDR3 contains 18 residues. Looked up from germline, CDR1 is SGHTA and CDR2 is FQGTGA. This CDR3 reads CASSLNMGFGSSTDTQYF. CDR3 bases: TGTGCCAGCAGCTTAAACATGGGGTTCGGGAGCAGCACAGATACGCAGTATTTT.

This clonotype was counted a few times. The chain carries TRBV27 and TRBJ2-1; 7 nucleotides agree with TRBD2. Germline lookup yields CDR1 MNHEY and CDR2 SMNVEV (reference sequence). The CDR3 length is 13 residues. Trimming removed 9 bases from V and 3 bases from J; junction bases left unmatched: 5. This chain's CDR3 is CASSGLDYNEQFF. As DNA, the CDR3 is TGTGCCAGTAGCGGGTTGGACTACAATGAGCAGTTCTTC.

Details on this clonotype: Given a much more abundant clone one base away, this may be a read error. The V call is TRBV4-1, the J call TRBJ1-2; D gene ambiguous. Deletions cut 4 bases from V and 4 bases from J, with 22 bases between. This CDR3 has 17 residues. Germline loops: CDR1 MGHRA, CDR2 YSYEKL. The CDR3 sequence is CASSPDVGTQGRYGYTF. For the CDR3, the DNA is TGCGCCAGCAGCCCAGATGTCGGAACCCAAGGACGCTATGGCTACACCTTC.

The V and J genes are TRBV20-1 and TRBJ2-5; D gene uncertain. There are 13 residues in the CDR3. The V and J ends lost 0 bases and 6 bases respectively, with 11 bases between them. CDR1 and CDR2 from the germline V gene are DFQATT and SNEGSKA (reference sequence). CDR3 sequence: CSARDSWAKTQYF. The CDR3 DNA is TGCAGTGCTAGAGACAGCTGGGCGAAGACCCAGTACTTC.

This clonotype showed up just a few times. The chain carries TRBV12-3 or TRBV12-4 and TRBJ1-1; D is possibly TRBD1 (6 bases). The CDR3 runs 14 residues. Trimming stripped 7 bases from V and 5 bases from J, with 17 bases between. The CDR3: CASTEQGVRTEAFF. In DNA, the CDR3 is TGTGCCAGCACCGAACAGGGAGTGAGAACTGAAGCTTTCTTT.

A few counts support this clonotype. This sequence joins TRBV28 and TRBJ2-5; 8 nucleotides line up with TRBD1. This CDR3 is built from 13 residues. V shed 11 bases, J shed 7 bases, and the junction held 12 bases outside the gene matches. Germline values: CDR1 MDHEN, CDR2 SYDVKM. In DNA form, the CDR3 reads TGTGCCGCCGCGGGGACAGGCCATCGGACCCAGTACTTC. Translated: CAAAGTGHRTQYF.

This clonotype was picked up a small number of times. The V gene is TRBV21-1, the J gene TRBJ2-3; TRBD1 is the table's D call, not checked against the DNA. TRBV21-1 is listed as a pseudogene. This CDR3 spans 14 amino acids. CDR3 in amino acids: CASSKEGYAGTQYF. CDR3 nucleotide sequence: TGTGCCAGCAGCAAAGAGGGGTATGCGGGTACGCAGTATTTT.

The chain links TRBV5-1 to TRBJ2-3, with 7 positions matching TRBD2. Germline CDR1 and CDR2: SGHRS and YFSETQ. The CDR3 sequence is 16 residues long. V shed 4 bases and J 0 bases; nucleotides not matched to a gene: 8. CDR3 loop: CASSGGASGSTDTQYF. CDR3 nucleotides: TGCGCCAGCAGCGGGGGAGCTAGCGGAAGCACAGATACGCAGTATTTT.